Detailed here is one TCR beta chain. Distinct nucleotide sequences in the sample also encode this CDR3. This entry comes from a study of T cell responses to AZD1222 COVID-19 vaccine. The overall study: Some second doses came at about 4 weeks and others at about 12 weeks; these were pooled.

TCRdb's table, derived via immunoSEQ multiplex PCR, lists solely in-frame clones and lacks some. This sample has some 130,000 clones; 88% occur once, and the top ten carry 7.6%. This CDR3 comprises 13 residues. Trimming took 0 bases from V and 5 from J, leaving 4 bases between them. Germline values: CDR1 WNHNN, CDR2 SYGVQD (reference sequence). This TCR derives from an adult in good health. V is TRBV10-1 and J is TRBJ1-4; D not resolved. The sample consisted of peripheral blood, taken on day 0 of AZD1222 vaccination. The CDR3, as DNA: TGCGCCAGCAGTGAGTCGAGGAATGAAAAACTGTTTTTT. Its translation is CASSESRNEKLFF.